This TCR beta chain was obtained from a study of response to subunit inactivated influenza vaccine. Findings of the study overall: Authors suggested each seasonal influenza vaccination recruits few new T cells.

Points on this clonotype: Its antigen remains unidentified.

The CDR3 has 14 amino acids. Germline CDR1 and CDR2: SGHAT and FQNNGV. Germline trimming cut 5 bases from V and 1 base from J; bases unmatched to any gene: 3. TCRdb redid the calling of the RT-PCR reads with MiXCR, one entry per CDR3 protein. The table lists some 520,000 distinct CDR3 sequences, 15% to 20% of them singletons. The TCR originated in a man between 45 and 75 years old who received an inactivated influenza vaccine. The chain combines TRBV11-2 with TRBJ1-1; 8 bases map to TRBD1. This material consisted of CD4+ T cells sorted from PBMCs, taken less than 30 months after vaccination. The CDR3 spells CASSKTGANTEAFF. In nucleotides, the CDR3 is TGTGCCAGCAGCAAGACAGGGGCGAACACTGAAGCTTTCTTT.